The next 29 T cell receptor beta chains were all read from a single sample in a study of blood T cell repertoires in COVID-19. Assay: immunoSEQ multiplex PCR; the TCRdb copy retains only in-frame clones and omits some. The sample carries about 350,000 clones, 80% to 90% recorded once. The sequenced sample was peripheral blood. The receptors originated from a woman in her sixties with COVID-19, enrolled during active disease.

V usage is TRBV11-3 and J usage is TRBJ2-5, with D possibly TRBD1 on 6 matching bases. Per the germline V gene, CDR1 is SGHNT and CDR2 is YENEEA. Trimming removed 5 bases from V and 5 bases from J, with 12 bases in between. The CDR3 covers 13 residues. Here the CDR3 DNA reads TGTGCCAGCAGCCAACAGGGTTGGGAGACCCAGTACTTC. This translates into CASSQQGWETQYF.

Comments on this clone: This CDR3 is also generated by other DNA sequences in the sample. This chain uses TRBV5-1 with TRBJ1-5; 8 nucleotides match TRBD1. J was trimmed by 2 bases and V by 3 bases; bases with no gene match: 1. This CDR3 contains 14 residues. Germline CDR1 and CDR2: SGHRS and YFSETQ. Written as DNA, the CDR3 is TGCGCCAGCAGCTCGGGACAGGGCAATCAGCCCCAGCATTTT. The encoded protein is CASSSGQGNQPQHF. Drawing the rest from reference TRBV5-1 and TRBJ1-5, the complete variable domain is KAGVTQTPRYLIKTRGQQVTLSCSPISGHRSVSWYQQTPGQGLQFLFEYFSETQRNKGNFPGRFSGRQFSNSRSEMNVSTLELGDSALYLCASSSGQGNQPQHFGDGTRLSIL.

The chain carries TRBV7-9 and TRBJ2-1; tentatively, D is TRBD1 (7 bases). The CDR3 consists of 17 residues. V gave up 4 bases and J gave up 3 bases, with 19 bases separating them. Germline values: CDR1 SEHNR, CDR2 FQNEAQ (reference sequence). The CDR3 DNA is TGTGCCAGCAGCTCGCCCGGGCCAGGGGGGTTCTACAATGAGCAGTTCTTC. Translated, it gives CASSSPGPGGFYNEQFF.

The V gene is TRBV6-1, the J gene TRBJ1-3; D unclear. Trimming pared 8 bases from V and 3 bases from J, leaving 17 bases between. Germline CDR1 and CDR2: MNHNS and SASEGT. The CDR3 runs to 15 residues. The CDR3 sequence: CASGTFEADGNTIYF. The CDR3 coding sequence is TGTGCCAGCGGAACATTCGAGGCAGATGGAAACACCATATATTTT.

The gene calls are TRBV19 and TRBJ1-2; D ambiguous. Germline lookup yields CDR1 LNHDA and CDR2 SQIVND (reference sequence). V gave up 0 bases and J gave up 1 base, with 12 bases separating them. The CDR3 is made up of 16 amino acids. CDR3 sequence: CASSIDLRHLNYGYTF. Here the CDR3 DNA reads TGTGCCAGTAGTATAGATCTGAGACACCTTAACTATGGCTACACCTTC. The entire variable domain, with the rest obtained from reference TRBV19 and TRBJ1-2, is as follows: DGGITQSPKYLFRKEGQNVTLSCEQNLNHDAMYWYRQDPGQGLRLIYYSQIVNDFQKGDIAEGYSVSREKKESFPLTVTSAQKNPTAFYLCASSIDLRHLNYGYTFGSGTRLTVV.

This clone showed up just a few times. The chain links TRBV18 to TRBJ1-2, with D possibly TRBD1 on 6 matching bases. This CDR3 is built from 16 residues. From germline, CDR1 is KGHSH and CDR2 LQKENI. Trimming left V 2 bases short and J 4 bases short, with 17 bases between. DNA for the CDR3: TGTGCCAGCTCACCAAGGACAGACCAGCCTGGCTATGGCTACACCTTC. Its protein is CASSPRTDQPGYGYTF.

On this clone: The same CDR3 also results from other DNA sequences found in this sample. The chain has TRBV12-3 or TRBV12-4 and TRBJ1-2; D is unresolved. This CDR3 comprises 13 residues. The V end lost 1 base, the J end lost 7 bases, and 10 bases lay between the germline ends. The DNA of the CDR3 is TGTGCCAGCAGTTTAGGAGGTGGCTCTGGCTACACCTTC. Translating it yields CASSLGGGSGYTF.

The V gene is TRBV11-2, the J gene TRBJ2-7, with 8 bases matching TRBD2. The germline gives CDR1 SGHAT, CDR2 FQNNGV. This CDR3 spans 16 amino acids. With 2 bases clipped from V and 1 base from J, the junction kept 7 bases outside the gene matches. The CDR3 DNA reads as TGTGCCAGCAGCTTAACCGCGGGGGGAGGTTCCTACGAGCAGTACTTC. This translates into CASSLTAGGGSYEQYF.

The chain carries TRBV7-6 and TRBJ1-2, with 7 bases aligning to TRBD1. CDR3 length: 13 residues. V was clipped by 4 bases and J by 2 bases; unmatched bases: 1. CDR1 and CDR2 from the germline V gene are SGHVS and FNYEAQ. The CDR3 loop reads CASSWGQNYGYTF. The CDR3 region has the DNA TGTGCCAGCAGCTGGGGACAGAACTATGGCTACACCTTC.

CDR3 protein: CASSQDHRGLSEAFF. The CDR3 DNA reads TGTGCCAGCAGCCAAGATCACAGGGGATTATCTGAAGCTTTCTTT. J is TRBJ1-1 and V is TRBV4-2; 7 nucleotides agree with TRBD1. The J segment lost 6 bases and the V segment lost 0 bases, leaving 7 bases of the junction unmatched. The CDR3 runs 15 residues. Per germline, CDR1 LGHNA and CDR2 YNFKEQ.

This clone was observed a single time. The rearrangement joins TRBV24-1 to TRBJ1-2; TRBD1 aligns across 8 bases. The CDR3 sequence is 14 residues long. The V gene's germline CDR1 is KGHDR and CDR2 SFDVKD. V lost 3 bases, J lost 8 bases, and 7 bases stayed unmatched. Written as DNA, the CDR3 is TGTGCCACCAGTGATGGGACAGGCCCTCGAGGCTACACCTTC. Its translation: CATSDGTGPRGYTF.

The DNA of the CDR3 is TGTGCCAGCATGCGGACTAGAGGAGAGACCCAGTACTTC. Its translation: CASMRTRGETQYF. The chain recombines TRBV3-1 (or the pseudogene TRBV3-2) with TRBJ2-5; 7 nucleotides align to TRBD2. J was trimmed by 4 bases and V by 7 bases; bases with no gene match: 6. The CDR3 is 13 residues long. Germline CDR1 LGHDT, CDR2 YNNKEL (reference sequence).

The rearrangement links TRBV7-9 to TRBJ1-5; 7 bases agree with TRBD1. CDR3 length equals 14 residues. The J segment lost 5 bases and the V segment lost 5 bases, leaving 6 bases of the junction unmatched. Germline loops: CDR1 SEHNR, CDR2 FQNEAQ (reference sequence). The DNA for the CDR3 is TGTGCCAGCAGCCCACAGGGGTGGGATCAGCCCCAGCATTTT. It encodes CASSPQGWDQPQHF.

V gene TRBV7-9 combines with J gene TRBJ1-2; TRBD1 matches at 8 bases. This CDR3 is built from 14 residues. V shed 4 bases, J shed 4 bases, and the junction held 5 bases outside the gene matches. CDR1 SEHNR and CDR2 FQNEAQ come from the germline V gene (reference sequence). The CDR3 here is CASSSGTGSYGYTF. CDR3 DNA sequence: TGTGCCAGCAGCTCTGGGACAGGCAGCTATGGCTACACCTTC.

The sample holds a few counts of this clone. This chain's CDR3 is CASSSGQGLYTEAFF. The DNA for the CDR3 is TGTGCCAGCAGCTCGGGACAGGGTTTATACACTGAAGCTTTCTTT. The J gene is TRBJ1-1, the V gene TRBV5-6; TRBD1 agrees at 9 bases. The CDR3 runs to 15 residues. Germline CDR1 reads SGHDT; CDR2 reads YYEEEE. The junction had 6 bases not matched to a gene; V was cut back by 3 bases and J by 3 bases.

The rearrangement uses TRBV3-1 (or the pseudogene TRBV3-2) and TRBJ1-2, with 10 nucleotides matching TRBD1. V dropped 7 bases and J dropped 6; count of bases not matched to a gene: 8. Germline V CDR1 and CDR2: LGHDT, YNNKEL (reference sequence). The CDR3 extends over 14 amino acids. This CDR3 is CASNSRQGANGYTF. CDR3 in DNA: TGTGCCAGCAATTCCCGACAGGGGGCGAATGGCTACACCTTC.

The J gene is TRBJ2-1, the V gene TRBV7-8; D perhaps matches TRBD1 (6 bases). This CDR3 contains 15 residues. V was shortened by 4 bases and J by 0 bases, with 10 bases between the two germline ends. Germline V gene lookup returns CDR1 SGHVS and CDR2 FQNEAQ. CDR3 loop: CASSSRQASYNEQFF. The CDR3 DNA reads TGTGCCAGCAGCTCCAGACAGGCCTCCTACAATGAGCAGTTCTTC.

The rearrangement joins TRBV30 to TRBJ2-7; 10 bases line up with TRBD1. This CDR3 has 13 residues. CDR1 is GTSNPN and CDR2 is SVGIG in the germline V gene (reference sequence). Unmatched junction bases numbered 10, after V lost 5 bases and J lost 9 bases. CDR3 protein: CAWGLARDRGQYF. Here the CDR3 DNA reads TGTGCCTGGGGCCTAGCCCGGGACAGGGGGCAGTACTTC. Full variable domain (outside the CDR3, taken from reference TRBV30 and TRBJ2-7): SQTIHQWPATLVQPVGSPLSLECTVEGTSNPNLYWYRQAAGRGLQLLFYSVGIGQISSEVPQNLSASRPQDRQFILSSKKLLLSDSGFYLCAWGLARDRGQYFGPGTRLTVT.

The V call is TRBV2, the J call TRBJ2-7; TRBD1 agrees at 7 bases. The CDR3 length is 14 residues. After removal of 6 bases from V and 2 bases from J, the junction contained 7 bases not matched to a gene. Germline CDR1 reads SNHLY; CDR2 reads FYNNEI. CDR3 protein: CASRDRIAPYEQYF. The CDR3 bases are TGTGCCAGCAGGGACAGGATAGCTCCCTACGAGCAGTACTTC.

V is TRBV5-8 and J is TRBJ2-5; 8 bases agree with TRBD1. The junction had 4 bases not matched to a gene; V was cut back by 3 bases and J by 3 bases. CDR1 is SGHTS and CDR2 is YDEGEE in the germline V gene. The CDR3 runs 14 residues. The CDR3 DNA is TGTGCCAGCAGCTACGACAGGGGAGAAGAGACCCAGTACTTC. This codes for CASSYDRGEETQYF.

The V call is TRBV7-8, the J call TRBJ2-5, with no clear D. This CDR3 is built from 12 residues. V lost 5 bases and J 4 bases, leaving 8 bases between the germline ends. CDR1 and CDR2 from the germline V gene are SGHVS and FQNEAQ. CDR3 sequence (DNA): TGTGCCAGCAGCCGTTCGAGAGAGACCCAGTACTTC. Residues: CASSRSRETQYF.

The rearrangement joins TRBV19 to TRBJ2-3, with 16 nucleotides matching TRBD2. The trim removed 7 bases at V and 1 base at J, leaving 8 bases unmatched. Germline loops: CDR1 LNHDA, CDR2 SQIVND (reference sequence). This CDR3 is 18 amino acids long. The chain's CDR3 is CASTQGTSGGAGTDTQYF. The CDR3 coding sequence is TGTGCCAGTACCCAGGGGACTAGCGGGGGGGCAGGCACAGATACGCAGTATTTT.

The rearrangement joins TRBV29-1 to TRBJ2-7; the D gene is possibly TRBD1 (6 bases). V lost 0 bases, J lost 3 bases, and 9 bases lay in between. Germline-derived CDR1 and CDR2 are SQVTM and ANQGSEA. The CDR3 spans 13 residues. CDR3 DNA sequence: TGCAGCGTTGAAGACTCGGACAGCTACGAGCAGTACTTC. It encodes CSVEDSDSYEQYF.

The chain carries TRBV30 and TRBJ1-4; D uncertain. CDR1 is GTSNPN and CDR2 is SVGIG in the germline V gene (reference sequence). This CDR3 comprises 14 residues. With 6 bases removed from V and 0 bases from J, the gap between germline ends came to 11 bases. In nucleotides, the CDR3 is TGTGCCTGTTGGGCCAGAGCAACTAATGAAAAACTGTTTTTT. Amino acid sequence: CACWARATNEKLFF.

The rearrangement joins TRBV19 to TRBJ1-2; D unclear. V was cut by 3 bases and J by 4 bases, with 15 bases left in between. The CDR3 contains 15 residues. Germline loops: CDR1 LNHDA, CDR2 SQIVND (reference sequence). The CDR3 bases are TGTGCCAGTAGTATGATCGTCAGGAATCCCTATGGCTACACCTTC. This codes for CASSMIVRNPYGYTF.

The J gene is TRBJ2-7, the V gene TRBV5-1, with 8 nucleotides matching TRBD2. This CDR3 region has 14 residues. CDR1 and CDR2 (germline): SGHRS, YFSETQ. Trimming at V came to 2 bases and at J to 7 bases, leaving 8 bases not matched to a gene. As DNA, the CDR3 is TGCGCCAGCAGCTTTAACGGGGGGGCGCGAGAGCAGTACTTC. Translated, it gives CASSFNGGAREQYF.

V is TRBV5-1 and J is TRBJ1-1; 7 bases line up with TRBD1. Per the germline V gene, CDR1 is SGHRS and CDR2 is YFSETQ. The CDR3 is 15 amino acids. The ends lost 0 bases at V and 4 bases at J; junction bases unmatched: 6. CDR3 coding DNA: TGCGCCAGCAGCTTGGCTACAGGGGATTTCACTGAAGCTTTCTTT. Amino acids: CASSLATGDFTEAFF.

This clone was counted only a few times. The chain employs TRBV7-2 and TRBJ2-5; D remains unclear. The CDR3 loop spans 13 amino acids. In germline, CDR1 is SGHTA, CDR2 FQGNSA. Trimming pared 1 base from V and 5 bases from J, leaving 8 bases between. The CDR3 reads CASSLDSFETQYF. CDR3 sequence (DNA): TGTGCCAGCAGCTTAGACTCATTTGAGACCCAGTACTTC.

The chain joins TRBV2 to TRBJ1-1, with 8 nucleotides matching TRBD1. With V trimmed by 5 bases and J by 10 bases, 12 bases remained unmatched. This CDR3 is 14 amino acids long. CDR1 and CDR2 (germline): SNHLY, FYNNEI. CDR3 protein: CASSWTGPGLGAFF. Here the CDR3 DNA reads TGTGCCAGCAGTTGGACAGGGCCGGGTTTAGGAGCTTTCTTT.